The clone carrying this T cell receptor beta chain was seen repeatedly, ten times or more. The source material, RNA transcripts, was used to amplify TCR beta CDR3 regions. The HTBI primer set served for first-round RT-PCR of the TCR CDR3. MiXCR, applied by TCRdb to the multiplex PCR reads, yields one record per CDR3 protein. Here the sample spans about 200,000 distinct CDR3 sequences, about 17% being singletons. This specimen belongs to a study of T cells in Graves' hyperthyroidism and ophthalmopathy. V was clipped by 0 bases and J by 8 bases, with 9 bases between them. CDR1 is DFQATT and CDR2 is SNEGSKA in the germline V gene (reference sequence). This CDR3 has 12 residues.

The source material was blood. The chain has TRBV20-1 and TRBJ2-3; D is possibly TRBD2 (6 bases). The receptor was isolated from a man aged 40-50 years with Graves' hyperthyroidism. The CDR3 loop reads CSARDWGGTQYF. The CDR3 region has the DNA TGCAGTGCTAGAGATTGGGGAGGTACGCAGTATTTT.